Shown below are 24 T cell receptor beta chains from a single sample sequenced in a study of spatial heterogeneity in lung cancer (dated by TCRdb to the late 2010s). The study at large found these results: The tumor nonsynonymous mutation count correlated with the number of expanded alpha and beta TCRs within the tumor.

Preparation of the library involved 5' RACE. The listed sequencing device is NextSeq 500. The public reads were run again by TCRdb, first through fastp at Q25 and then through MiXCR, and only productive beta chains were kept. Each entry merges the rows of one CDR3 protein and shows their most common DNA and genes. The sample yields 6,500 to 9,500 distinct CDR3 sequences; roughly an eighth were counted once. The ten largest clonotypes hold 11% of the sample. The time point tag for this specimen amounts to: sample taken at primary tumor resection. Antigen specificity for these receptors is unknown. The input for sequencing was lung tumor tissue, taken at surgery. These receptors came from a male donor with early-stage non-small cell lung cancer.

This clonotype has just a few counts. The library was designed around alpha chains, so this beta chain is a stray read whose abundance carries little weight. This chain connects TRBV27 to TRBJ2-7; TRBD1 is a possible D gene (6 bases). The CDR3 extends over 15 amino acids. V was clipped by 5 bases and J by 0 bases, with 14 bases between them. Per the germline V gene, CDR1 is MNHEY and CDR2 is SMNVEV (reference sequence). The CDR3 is CASSHKGVSSYEQYF. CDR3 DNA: TGTGCCAGCAGTCATAAGGGGGTTTCCTCCTACGAGCAGTACTTC.

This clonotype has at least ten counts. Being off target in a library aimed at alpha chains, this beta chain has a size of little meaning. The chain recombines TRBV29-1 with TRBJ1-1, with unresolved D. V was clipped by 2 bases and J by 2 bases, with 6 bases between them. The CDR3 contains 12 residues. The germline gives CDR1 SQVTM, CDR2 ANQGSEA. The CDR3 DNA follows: TGCAGCGTTGAACGCGGCAACACTGAAGCTTTCTTT. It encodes CSVERGNTEAFF.

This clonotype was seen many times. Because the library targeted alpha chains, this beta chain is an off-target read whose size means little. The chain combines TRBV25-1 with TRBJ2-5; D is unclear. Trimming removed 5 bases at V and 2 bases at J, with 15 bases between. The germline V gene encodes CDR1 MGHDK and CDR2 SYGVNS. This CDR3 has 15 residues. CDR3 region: CASSPIAGLQETQYF. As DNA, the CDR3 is TGTGCCAGCAGTCCCATAGCAGGCCTTCAAGAGACCCAGTACTTC.

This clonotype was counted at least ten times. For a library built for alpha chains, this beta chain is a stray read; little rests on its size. CDR3 sequence (DNA): TGTGCCACCAGTGCAAACAGGGATGGGAACACTGAAGCTTTCTTT. Encoded protein: CATSANRDGNTEAFF. The genes are TRBV24-1 and TRBJ1-1, with TRBD1 as a possible D gene (6 bases). In germline, CDR1 is KGHDR, CDR2 SFDVKD. The CDR3 contains 15 residues. V was cut by 5 bases and J by 1 base, with 13 bases left in between.

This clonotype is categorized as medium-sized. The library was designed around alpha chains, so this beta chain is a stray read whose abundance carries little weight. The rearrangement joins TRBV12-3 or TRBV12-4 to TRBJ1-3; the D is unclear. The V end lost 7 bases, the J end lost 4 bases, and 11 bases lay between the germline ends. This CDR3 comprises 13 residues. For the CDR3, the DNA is TGTGCCAGCAATCCAGAGCTCGGAAACACCATATATTTT. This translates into CASNPELGNTIYF.

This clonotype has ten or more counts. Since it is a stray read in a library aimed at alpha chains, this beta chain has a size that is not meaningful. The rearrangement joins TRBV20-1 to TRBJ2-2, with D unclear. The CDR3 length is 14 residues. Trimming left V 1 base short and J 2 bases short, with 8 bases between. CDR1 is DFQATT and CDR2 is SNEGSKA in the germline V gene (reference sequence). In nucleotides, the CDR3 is TGCAGTGCTAGAGCGGGTACCAACACCGGGGAGCTGTTTTTT. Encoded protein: CSARAGTNTGELFF.

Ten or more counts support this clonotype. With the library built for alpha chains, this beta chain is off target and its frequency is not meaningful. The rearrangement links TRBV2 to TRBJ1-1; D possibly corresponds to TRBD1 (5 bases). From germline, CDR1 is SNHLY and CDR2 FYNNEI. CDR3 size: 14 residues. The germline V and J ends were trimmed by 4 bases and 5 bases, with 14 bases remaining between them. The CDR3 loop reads CASSVRRGGTEAFF. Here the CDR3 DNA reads TGTGCCAGCAGTGTTCGTAGGGGAGGTACTGAAGCTTTCTTT.

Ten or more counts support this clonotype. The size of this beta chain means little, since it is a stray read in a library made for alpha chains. CDR3 loop: CASSERANYGYTF. The CDR3 DNA sequence: TGTGCCAGCAGCGAAAGGGCTAACTATGGCTACACCTTC. V usage is TRBV9 and J usage is TRBJ1-2; D is unclear. Germline values: CDR1 SGDLS, CDR2 YYNGEE. This CDR3 contains 13 residues. Deletions cut 3 bases from V and 0 bases from J, with 6 bases between.

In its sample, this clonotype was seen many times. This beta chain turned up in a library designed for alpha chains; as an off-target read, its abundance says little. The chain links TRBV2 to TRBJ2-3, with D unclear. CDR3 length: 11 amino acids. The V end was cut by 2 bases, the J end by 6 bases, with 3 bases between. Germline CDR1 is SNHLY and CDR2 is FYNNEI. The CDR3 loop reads CASSESDTQYF. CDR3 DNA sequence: TGTGCCAGCAGTGAATCCGATACGCAGTATTTT. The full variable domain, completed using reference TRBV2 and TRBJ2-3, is EPEVTQTPSHQVTQMGQEVILRCVPISNHLYFYWYRQILGQKVEFLVSFYNNEISEKSEIFDDQFSVERPDGSNFTLKIRSTKLEDSAMYFCASSESDTQYFGPGTRLTVL.

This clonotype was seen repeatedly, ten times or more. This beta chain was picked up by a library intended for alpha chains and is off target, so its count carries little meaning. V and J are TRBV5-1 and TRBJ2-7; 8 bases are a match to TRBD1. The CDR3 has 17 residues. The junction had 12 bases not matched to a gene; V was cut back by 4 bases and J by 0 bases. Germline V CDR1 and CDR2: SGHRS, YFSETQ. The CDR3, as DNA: TGCGCCAGCAGCCTAATATTGACAGGGGAAAACTCCTACGAGCAGTACTTC. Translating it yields CASSLILTGENSYEQYF. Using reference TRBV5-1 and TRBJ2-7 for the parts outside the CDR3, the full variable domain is KAGVTQTPRYLIKTRGQQVTLSCSPISGHRSVSWYQQTPGQGLQFLFEYFSETQRNKGNFPGRFSGRQFSNSRSEMNVSTLELGDSALYLCASSLILTGENSYEQYFGPGTRLTVT.

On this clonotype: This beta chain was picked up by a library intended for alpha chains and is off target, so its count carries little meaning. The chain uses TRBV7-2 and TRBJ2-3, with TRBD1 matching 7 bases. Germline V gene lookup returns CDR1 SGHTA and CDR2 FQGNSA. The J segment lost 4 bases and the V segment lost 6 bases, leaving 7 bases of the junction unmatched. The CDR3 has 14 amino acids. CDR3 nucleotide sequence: TGTGCCAGCAGAAGGGACAGAGGGGCAGATACGCAGTATTTT. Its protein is CASRRDRGADTQYF.

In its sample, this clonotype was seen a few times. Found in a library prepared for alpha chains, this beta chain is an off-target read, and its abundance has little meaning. For the CDR3, the DNA is TGCGCCAGCAGAGGGACTAGCTCCTACGAGCAGTACTTC. It encodes CASRGTSSYEQYF. The chain uses TRBV5-1 and TRBJ2-7, with TRBD2 matching over 8 bases. Germline trimming cut 5 bases from V and 0 bases from J; bases unmatched to any gene: 1. The CDR3 is 13 amino acids. Germline CDR1 and CDR2: SGHRS and YFSETQ.

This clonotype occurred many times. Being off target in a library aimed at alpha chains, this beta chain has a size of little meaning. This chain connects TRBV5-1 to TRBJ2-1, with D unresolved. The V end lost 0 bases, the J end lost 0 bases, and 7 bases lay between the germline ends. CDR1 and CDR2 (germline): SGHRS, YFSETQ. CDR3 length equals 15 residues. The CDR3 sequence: CASSLASSSYNEQFF. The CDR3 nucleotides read TGCGCCAGCAGCTTGGCATCGAGCTCCTACAATGAGCAGTTCTTC.

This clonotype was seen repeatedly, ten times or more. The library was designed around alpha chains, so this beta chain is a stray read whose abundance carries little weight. Here the CDR3 DNA reads TGTGCCAGCAGTTTTGGGACTAGCGGCAACACAGATACGCAGTATTTT. Translated: CASSFGTSGNTDTQYF. J is TRBJ2-3 and V is TRBV28, with 11 bases matching TRBD2. Per the germline V gene, CDR1 is MDHEN and CDR2 is SYDVKM. This CDR3 has 16 amino acids. J gave up 2 bases and V 3 bases, and 4 bases lay outside the gene matches.

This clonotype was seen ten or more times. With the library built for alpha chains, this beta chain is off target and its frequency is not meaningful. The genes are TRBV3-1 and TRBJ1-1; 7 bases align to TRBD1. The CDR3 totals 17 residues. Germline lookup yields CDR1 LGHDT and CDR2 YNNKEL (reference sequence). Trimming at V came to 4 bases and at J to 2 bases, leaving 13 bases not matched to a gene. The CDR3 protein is CASSPATPDRANTEAFF. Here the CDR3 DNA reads TGTGCCAGCAGCCCAGCGACACCCGACAGGGCCAACACTGAAGCTTTCTTT.

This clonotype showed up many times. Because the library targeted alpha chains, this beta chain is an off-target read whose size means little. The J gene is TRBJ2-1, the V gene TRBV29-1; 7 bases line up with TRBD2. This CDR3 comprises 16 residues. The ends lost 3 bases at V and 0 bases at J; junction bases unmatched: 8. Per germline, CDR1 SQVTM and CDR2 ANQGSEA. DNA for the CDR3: TGCAGCGTTGAGTCTAGCGGTTCGAGCTCCTACAATGAGCAGTTCTTC. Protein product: CSVESSGSSSYNEQFF.

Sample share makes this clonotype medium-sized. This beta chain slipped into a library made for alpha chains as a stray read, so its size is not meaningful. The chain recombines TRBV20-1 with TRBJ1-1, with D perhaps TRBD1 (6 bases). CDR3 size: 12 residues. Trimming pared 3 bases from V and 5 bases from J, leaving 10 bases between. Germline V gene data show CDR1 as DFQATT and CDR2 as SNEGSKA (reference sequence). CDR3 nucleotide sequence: TGCAGTGCTAGTGAGGGGGGTACTGAAGCTTTCTTT. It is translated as CSASEGGTEAFF.

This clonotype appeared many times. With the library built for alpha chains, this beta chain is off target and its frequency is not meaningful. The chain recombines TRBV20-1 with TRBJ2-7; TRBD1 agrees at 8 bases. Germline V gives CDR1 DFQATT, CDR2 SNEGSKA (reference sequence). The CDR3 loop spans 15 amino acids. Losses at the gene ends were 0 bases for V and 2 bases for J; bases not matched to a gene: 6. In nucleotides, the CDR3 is TGCAGTGCTAGAGACAGACAGGGGTGGACCTACGAGCAGTACTTC. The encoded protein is CSARDRQGWTYEQYF.

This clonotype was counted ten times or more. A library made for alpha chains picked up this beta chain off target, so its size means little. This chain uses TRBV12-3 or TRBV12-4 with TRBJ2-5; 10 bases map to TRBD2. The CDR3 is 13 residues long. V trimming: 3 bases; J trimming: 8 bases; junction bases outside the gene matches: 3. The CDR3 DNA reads TGTGCCAGCAGTTTCCGACTAGCGGGTACCCAGTACTTC. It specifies CASSFRLAGTQYF.

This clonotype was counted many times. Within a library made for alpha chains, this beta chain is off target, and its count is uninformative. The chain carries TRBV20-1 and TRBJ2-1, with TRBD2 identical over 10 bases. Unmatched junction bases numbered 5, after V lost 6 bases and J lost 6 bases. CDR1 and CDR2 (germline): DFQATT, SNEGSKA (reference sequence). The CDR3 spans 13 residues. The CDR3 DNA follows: TGCAGTGCGAACCGACTAGCGGGCAATGAGCAGTTCTTC. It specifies CSANRLAGNEQFF.

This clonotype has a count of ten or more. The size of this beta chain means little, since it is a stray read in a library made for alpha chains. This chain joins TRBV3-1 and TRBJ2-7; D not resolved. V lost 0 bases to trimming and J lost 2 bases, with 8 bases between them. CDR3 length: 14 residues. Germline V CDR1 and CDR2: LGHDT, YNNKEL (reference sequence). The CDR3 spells CASSQEAGAYEQYF. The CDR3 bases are TGTGCCAGCAGCCAAGAGGCAGGAGCCTACGAGCAGTACTTC.

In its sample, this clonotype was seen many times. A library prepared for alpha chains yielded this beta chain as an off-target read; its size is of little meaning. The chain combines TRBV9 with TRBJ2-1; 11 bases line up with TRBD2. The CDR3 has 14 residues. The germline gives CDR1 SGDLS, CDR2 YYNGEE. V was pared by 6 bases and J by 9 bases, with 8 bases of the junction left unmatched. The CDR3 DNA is TGTGCCAGCATGTCGGTAGCGGGAGGGTCTGAGCAGTTCTTC. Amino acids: CASMSVAGGSEQFF.

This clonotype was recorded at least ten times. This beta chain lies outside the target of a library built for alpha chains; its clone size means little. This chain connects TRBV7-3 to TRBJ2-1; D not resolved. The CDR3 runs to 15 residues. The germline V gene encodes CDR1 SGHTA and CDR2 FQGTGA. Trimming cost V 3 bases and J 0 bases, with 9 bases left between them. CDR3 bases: TGTGCCAGCAGCTTCGGATGGGGCTCCTACAATGAGCAGTTCTTC. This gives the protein CASSFGWGSYNEQFF.

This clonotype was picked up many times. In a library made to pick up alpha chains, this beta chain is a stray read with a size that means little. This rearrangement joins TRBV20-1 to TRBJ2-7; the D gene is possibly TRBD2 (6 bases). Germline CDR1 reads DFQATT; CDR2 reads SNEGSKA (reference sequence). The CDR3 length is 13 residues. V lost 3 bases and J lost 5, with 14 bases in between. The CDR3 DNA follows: TGCAGTGCTAGGGCCGGGACTTCCCACGAGCAGTACTTC. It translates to CSARAGTSHEQYF.